Below, one TCR beta chain is given with its context. The antigen is undetermined. V shed 5 bases and J shed 4 bases, with 9 bases lying between them. Germline assignment: CDR1 MNHEY and CDR2 SMNVEV (reference sequence). The CDR3 has 14 amino acids. These data originate in a study of response to subunit inactivated influenza vaccine. TCRdb re-derived calls from the RT-PCR reads in MiXCR, one entry per CDR3 protein. The profile shows fewer than 400,000 distinct CDR3 sequences, 20% to 25% of them singletons. Broader study findings: Few new T cells, the authors suggested, are recruited by each seasonal influenza vaccination.

Specimen: PBMCs from blood, collected less than 22 months after vaccination. The TCR was taken from a man aged 45 to 75 who received an inactivated influenza vaccine. The chain has TRBV27 and TRBJ1-6; possibly TRBD1 for D (5 bases). The CDR3 spells CASSPGPYNSPLHF. CDR3 DNA sequence: TGTGCCAGCAGTCCAGGGCCATATAATTCACCCCTCCACTTT.